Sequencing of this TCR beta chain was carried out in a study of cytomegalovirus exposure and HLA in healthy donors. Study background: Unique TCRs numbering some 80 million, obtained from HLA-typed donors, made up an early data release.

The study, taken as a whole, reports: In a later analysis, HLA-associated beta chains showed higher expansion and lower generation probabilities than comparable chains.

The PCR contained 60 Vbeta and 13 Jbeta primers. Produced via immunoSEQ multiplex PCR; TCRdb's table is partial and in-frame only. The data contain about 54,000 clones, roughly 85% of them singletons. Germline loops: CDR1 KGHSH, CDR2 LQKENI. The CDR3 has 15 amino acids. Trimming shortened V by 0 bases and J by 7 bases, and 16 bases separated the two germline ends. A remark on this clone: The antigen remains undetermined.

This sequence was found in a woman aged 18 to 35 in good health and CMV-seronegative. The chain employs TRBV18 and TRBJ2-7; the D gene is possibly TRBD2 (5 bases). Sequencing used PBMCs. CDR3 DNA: TGTGCCAGCTCACCACCGGGTCTAGCCAGGAGAGAGCAGTACTTC. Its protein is CASSPPGLARREQYF.